The sequence of this TCR beta chain was determined in a study of post-analysis software for immune sequencing data. This clonotype has only a few counts. Its antigen remains unknown. Overall study results and limits: Patients had higher frequencies than controls of roughly 5 TRBV segments, including TRBV5-6, TRBV5-1 and TRBV20-1.

V gave up 5 bases and J gave up 11 bases; unmatched junction bases: 12. The germline V gene encodes CDR1 SGHDN and CDR2 FVKESK. CDR3 length: 14 residues. Researchers reported that TCR beta cDNA libraries carried unique molecular identifiers. One entry per CDR3 protein results from TCRdb running MiXCR on the PCR reads. The sample contains some 370,000 distinct CDR3 sequences, less than 40% of which appear only once. This receptor was obtained from a girl aged 10-17 years with multiple sclerosis. The sequencing input was blood. The V gene is TRBV14, the J gene TRBJ2-5; 9 nucleotides agree with TRBD1. The CDR3: CASSSSGTGNSQYF. The CDR3 DNA sequence: TGTGCCAGCAGCTCCTCCGGGACAGGGAACTCGCAGTACTTC.